This TCR beta chain emerged from a study of control samples from healthy donors and cancer patients (dated by TCRdb to about 2020). The receptor library was made with the immunoSEQ multiplex PCR assay. As stored in TCRdb, this immuneACCESS dataset retains in-frame rearrangements with V and J assigned. A fraction of the clones does not appear; measured against another copy, unresolved V genes explain less than half of the discrepancy, and the remainder lacks a known reason. The sample table records roughly 88,000 clones; around 92% of these occur just once. The ten largest clones add up to under 20% of the sample. This clone occurred a few times. Its antigen specificity is not known. Base quality data are lacking; no much larger clone is found one base away. The germline V gene specifies SGHRS as CDR1 and YFSETQ as CDR2. V loses 4 bases of germline sequence and J loses 4 bases, and the interval between the two ends is 11 bases. The CDR3 runs 13 amino acids, cysteine and phenylalanine included. Only CDR3 DNA remains: 39 bases, in frame from the first base.

Sequencing used blood. The sequence came from a middle-aged man in good health. The chain is encoded by TRBV5-1 joined to TRBJ1-1; the D gene is possibly TRBD1, with 5 bases matching. This receptor carries the CDR3 CASSPDSVTEAFF. The DNA reads as follows: TGCGCCAGCAGCCCCGACAGCGTCACTGAAGCTTTCTTT.